This T cell receptor (beta chain) derives from a study of blood T cell repertoires in COVID-19 (dated by TCRdb to 2020 to 2021). As for the study more broadly: Collaborator samples came from the United States, Italy and Spain and covered acute and convalescent phases of COVID-19. The samples were drawn from the first 160 participants of the ongoing ImmuneRACE study and from 1,254 subjects provided by 6 global collaborators. A de-identified subject ID, COVID-19 status, age in years and sex were almost always included in the sample metadata. Subjects who had been exposed to COVID-19, were actively infected with it, or had recovered from it provided the deeply sampled blood TCRbeta repertoires that made up the dataset. The material from the prospective study consisted of cDNA or gDNA derived from T cells, B-cell-depleted T cells, or PBMCs. The repertoires were made available in a free public database intended to serve as a resource for research on the immune response to SARS-CoV-2. Where available, HLA class I and class II types were obtained from metadata supplied by the sample provider rather than from assay-based typing. The research as a whole found: How much clinical and demographic metadata was included differed by source and by participant, and the metadata was provided uncurated.

The immunoSEQ Assay, a bias-controlled multiplex PCR, was used to amplify TCRbeta CDR3 regions from genomic DNA. As for how the authors treated the data: Nucleated cell counts per sample were estimated from amplification of reference gene primers within the assay. Sequence reads were collapsed and filtered to measure the absolute abundance of every unique TCRbeta CDR3 rearrangement. For each sample, productive Simpson clonality was calculated as the square root of Simpson's diversity index across productive rearrangements. What TCRdb holds here is the immuneACCESS table cut down to in-frame rearrangements. Part of the clones is not present; checked against another copy, under half of the missing clones reflect an unresolved V gene, and the others are unexplained. The V and J calls and the clone size are those of that table, but D and trimming were determined from the DNA. This sample comprises more than 250,000 clones, approximately 85% of them detected only once. The ten largest clones capture more than 4.5% of the sample.

Whole blood was collected in K2EDTA tubes by collaborating institutions according to the institutions' own protocols. Collaborator samples were shipped for TCRbeta analysis as frozen whole blood, isolated PBMCs, or DNA extracted from either sample type. As concerns this clone: The specificity of this receptor is unknown. Base qualities are missing; no much larger clone stands one base away.

Deletion took 0 bases off V and 1 base off J, with a span of 7 bases between the germline ends. CDR1 and CDR2 were assigned from the germline V gene (reference sequence) as SGHNT and YYREEE. Measured from the cysteine to the phenylalanine, the CDR3 is 14 residues long. The retained sequence is limited to the CDR3, 42 bases, with the frame set at the first base. Sequenced input: peripheral blood. Recombination connected TRBV5-4 to TRBJ1-1; TRBD1 could be the D gene, as 5 bases match. The receptor was isolated from a man aged 45 to 65 with active or convalescent COVID-19. The nucleotide sequence reads as follows: TGTGCCAGCAGCTTGGAGCAGGGGAACACTGAAGCTTTCTTT. The encoded protein is CASSLEQGNTEAFF.